This is a list of T cell receptor beta chains from one sample in a study of shared clonotypes between healthy human individuals. Clones were sequenced by immunoSEQ multiplex PCR, and TCRdb holds only the in-frame ones, with some missing. Among some 2,000,000 clones listed, just under 95% were seen once. The sequenced sample was naive CD8+ T cells sorted from blood. Receptor source: a man between 18 and 35 years old in good health. The CDR3 runs from the conserved cysteine through the conserved F or W. The D gene is left open where the match is weak. The size of a clone is reported for some rows only, either as once, few or many, or as a class for expanded clones.

v_gene: TRBV28; j_gene: TRBJ1-1; d_gene: .; abundance: .; CDR3nt: TGTGCCAGCAGTTTGCTCCGGTCGATGGACACTGAAGCTTTCTTT; CDR3aa: CASSLLRSMDTEAFF
v_gene: TRBV11-2; j_gene: TRBJ1-1; d_gene: TRBD1; abundance: .; CDR3nt: TGTGCCAGCAGTTTCGGACAGGCGCCGAACACTGAAGCTTTCTTT; CDR3aa: CASSFGQAPNTEAFF
v_gene: TRBV9; j_gene: TRBJ1-1; d_gene: .; abundance: .; CDR3nt: TGTGCCAGCAGCCCGAGTATCGGGGACACTGAAGCTTTCTTT; CDR3aa: CASSPSIGDTEAFF
v_gene: TRBV13; j_gene: TRBJ2-2; d_gene: TRBD2; abundance: .; CDR3nt: TGTGCCAGCAGCTTCGGAGAGTGGCGGGAGGACAGCACCGGGGAGCTGTTTTTT; CDR3aa: CASSFGEWREDSTGELFF
v_gene: TRBV6-1; j_gene: TRBJ1-2; d_gene: .; abundance: .; CDR3nt: TGTGCCAGCAGTCTTTACTATGGCTACACCTTC; CDR3aa: CASSLYYGYTF
v_gene: TRBV2; j_gene: TRBJ1-3; d_gene: TRBD1; abundance: .; CDR3nt: TGTGCCACCGGGACAGGAGCCATATATTTT; CDR3aa: CATGTGAIYF
v_gene: TRBV19; j_gene: TRBJ1-5; d_gene: TRBD1; abundance: .; CDR3nt: TGTGCCAGTACCGACGGACAGGGGGCTTATAGCAATCAGCCCCAGCATTTT; CDR3aa: CASTDGQGAYSNQPQHF
v_gene: TRBV11-2; j_gene: TRBJ2-7; d_gene: .; abundance: few; CDR3nt: TGTGCCAGCAGCCCACACCCCGACATGGGGCAGGGCGCATCCTACGAGCAGTACTTC; CDR3aa: CASSPHPDMGQGASYEQYF
v_gene: TRBV4-1; j_gene: TRBJ2-7; d_gene: TRBD2; abundance: .; CDR3nt: TGCGCCAGCAGCCAACTTGACGGGGGGGCCCCCTACGAGCAGTACTTC; CDR3aa: CASSQLDGGAPYEQYF
v_gene: TRBV6-5; j_gene: TRBJ1-1; d_gene: .; abundance: .; CDR3nt: TGTGCCAGCAGTCCCGATGGTGGGGGAAACACTGAAGCTTTCTTT; CDR3aa: CASSPDGGGNTEAFF
v_gene: TRBV11-2; j_gene: TRBJ1-1; d_gene: TRBD1; abundance: .; CDR3nt: TGTGCCAGCAGCACCGGGACAGGGCCAAACACTGAAGCTTTCTTT; CDR3aa: CASSTGTGPNTEAFF
v_gene: TRBV19; j_gene: TRBJ2-7; d_gene: TRBD2; abundance: .; CDR3nt: TGTGCCTCTTCTCTGGGACTAGATCTCGAGCAGTACTTC; CDR3aa: CASSLGLDLEQYF
v_gene: TRBV13; j_gene: TRBJ1-6; d_gene: .; abundance: .; CDR3nt: TGTGCCAGCAGCTTAATAGGGGAGGGGAACTCAAATTCACCCCTCCACTTT; CDR3aa: CASSLIGEGNSNSPLHF
v_gene: TRBV4-3; j_gene: TRBJ2-1; d_gene: .; abundance: .; CDR3nt: TGCGCCAGCAGCCCTTACCTGACCGGCTACAATGAGCAGTTCTTC; CDR3aa: CASSPYLTGYNEQFF
v_gene: TRBV5-1; j_gene: TRBJ2-5; d_gene: TRBD2; abundance: once; CDR3nt: TGCGCCAGCAGCCCAGGACTAGCGGGGCAAGAGACCCAGTACTTC; CDR3aa: CASSPGLAGQETQYF
v_gene: TRBV2; j_gene: TRBJ2-3; d_gene: .; abundance: .; CDR3nt: TGTGCCAGCGTCCGAGCCCAGGGTTCATGGACAGATACGCAGTATTTT; CDR3aa: CASVRAQGSWTDTQYF
v_gene: TRBV29-1; j_gene: TRBJ2-7; d_gene: .; abundance: .; CDR3nt: TGCAGCGTTGAAGGGGACGTAGTGGGCGAGCAGTACTTC; CDR3aa: CSVEGDVVGEQYF